This T cell receptor beta chain was captured in a study of blood T cell repertoires in COVID-19. Turning to the study itself: Both acute and convalescent COVID-19 samples were obtained from the United States, Italy and Spain. PBMCs, B-cell-depleted T cells, or T cells were the source of the cDNA or gDNA that made up the material.

Germline-derived CDR1 and CDR2 are SGDLS and YYNGEE. Trimming at V came to 4 bases and at J to 6 bases, leaving 8 bases not matched to a gene. The CDR3 extends over 15 amino acids. In the source study's methods: Scientists estimated how many nucleated cells there were by amplifying reference gene primers. Profiled with immunoSEQ multiplex PCR; TCRdb holds only in-frame clones, not every one. The V and J calls and clone size come from that table; D and trimming were worked out from the DNA. The table has about 150,000 clones, 75% to 85% seen once. The chain carries TRBV9 and TRBJ2-3, with TRBD2 identical over 10 bases. The receptor was derived from a woman aged 50 to 60 in a cohort sampled during active or convalescent COVID-19. The specimen was peripheral blood. CDR3 bases: TGTGCCAGCAGCCCTCGAGCGGGGGGGCTCGATACGCAGTATTTT. This codes for CASSPRAGGLDTQYF. Looking up the rest from reference TRBV9 and TRBJ2-3 gives the full variable domain: DSGVTQTPKHLITATGQRVTLRCSPRSGDLSVYWYQQSLDQGLQFLIQYYNGEERAKGNILERFSAQQFPDLHSELNLSSLELGDSALYFCASSPRAGGLDTQYFGPGTRLTVL.